Following are 19 T cell receptor beta chains from one sample sequenced in a study of T cells in Graves' hyperthyroidism and ophthalmopathy. The TCR beta CDR3 regions underwent amplification using RNA transcripts as the source. Initially, a first-round RT-PCR of the TCR CDR3 employed the HTBI primer set. Via MiXCR, TCRdb re-called the multiplex PCR reads, giving one row per CDR3 protein. The table shows about 840,000 distinct CDR3 sequences, with 38% occurring only once. The sequenced sample consisted of blood. Every receptor here comes from a man between 18 and 29 years old with Graves' hyperthyroidism.

This clonotype was recorded at least ten times. This chain connects TRBV10-3 to TRBJ1-5; 10 bases map to TRBD1. V was clipped by 7 bases and J by 0 bases; unmatched bases: 3. The germline CDR1 and CDR2 sequences are ENHRY and SYGVKD. CDR3 length: 15 amino acids. The CDR3 nucleotides are TGTGCCATCACCGGGACAGGGGATAGCAATCAGCCCCAGCATTTT. Translated: CAITGTGDSNQPQHF.

This clonotype was recorded at least ten times. The chain combines TRBV12-3 or TRBV12-4 with TRBJ1-1; D is perhaps TRBD1 (5 bases). V shed 5 bases and J shed 7 bases, with 17 bases lying between them. The CDR3 totals 14 residues. The CDR3 DNA reads as TGTGCCAGCAGTCCCACAGGCCCTCCTGATGAAGCTTTCTTT. Translation: CASSPTGPPDEAFF.

As to this clonotype: A much larger clone lies a single base off, so this may be a read error. In DNA form, the CDR3 reads TGTGCCACCAGTGATCGGACAGACAATCAGCCCCAGCATTTT. This codes for CATSDRTDNQPQHF. The genes are TRBV24-1 and TRBJ1-5; D possibly corresponds to TRBD1 (6 bases). Germline V gives CDR1 KGHDR, CDR2 SFDVKD. V was shortened by 3 bases and J by 3 bases, with 8 bases between the two germline ends. The CDR3 spans 14 residues.

This clonotype was counted at least ten times. The V call is TRBV2, the J call TRBJ2-6, with D unclear. This CDR3 is built from 15 residues. Germline CDR1 SNHLY, CDR2 FYNNEI. Trimming removed 3 bases from V and 2 bases from J, with 8 bases in between. CDR3 sequence reads: CASSEKGPGANVLTF. The CDR3 DNA reads TGTGCCAGCAGTGAGAAAGGGCCTGGGGCCAACGTCCTGACTTTC.

J is TRBJ2-7 and V is TRBV20-1, with D unclear. CDR1 and CDR2 (germline): DFQATT, SNEGSKA (reference sequence). The CDR3 totals 14 residues. V was cut by 6 bases and J by 2 bases, with 17 bases left in between. For the CDR3, the DNA is TGCAGTGCCACCCCGGCGCCAGTTCCCTACGAGCAGTACTTC. This gives the protein CSATPAPVPYEQYF.

The gene calls are TRBV9 and TRBJ1-5, with TRBD1 identical over 7 bases. The CDR3 spans 15 residues. After removal of 0 bases from V and 5 bases from J, the junction contained 5 bases not matched to a gene. Germline V gene lookup returns CDR1 SGDLS and CDR2 YYNGEE. In nucleotides, the CDR3 is TGTGCCAGCAGCGTAGACGGGACAGAAGATCAGCCCCAGCATTTT. Amino acids: CASSVDGTEDQPQHF.

Details on this clonotype: Its ends do not fully match the called genes, so a read error is possible. V gene TRBV7-7 combines with J gene TRBJ1-5; the D is unclear. CDR3 size: 13 residues. Germline V gene lookup returns CDR1 SSHAT and CDR2 FNYEAQ (reference sequence). This chain's CDR3 is CASSLVRQETQHF. CDR3 bases: TGTGCTAGCAGCTTAGTTAGGCAAGAGACCCAGCATTTT.

This clonotype was seen at least ten times. This CDR3 reads CATSSTGGVGEKLFF. The CDR3, as DNA: TGTGCCACCAGCAGCACAGGGGGCGTGGGTGAAAAACTGTTTTTT. The chain combines TRBV15 with TRBJ1-4, with TRBD1 matching 9 bases. CDR1 and CDR2 (germline): LNHNV, YYDKDF (reference sequence). CDR3 length: 15 amino acids. With V trimmed by 3 bases and J by 7 bases, 6 bases remained unmatched.

In this sample, this clonotype turned up a few times. V gene TRBV7-9 combines with J gene TRBJ2-5, with no clear D. Per the germline V gene, CDR1 is SEHNR and CDR2 is FQNEAQ (reference sequence). The CDR3 contains 16 residues. V lost 5 bases and J 0 bases, leaving 16 bases between the germline ends. The CDR3 loop is CASSPLEQADQETQYF. DNA of the CDR3: TGTGCCAGCAGCCCGCTTGAGCAGGCGGACCAAGAGACCCAGTACTTC.

In its sample, this clonotype was seen a few times. CDR3 nucleotides: TGTGCCAGCAGCTTCCTTGGGGGAACCTCGGAGACCCAGTACTTC. Protein sequence: CASSFLGGTSETQYF. The rearrangement joins TRBV7-3 to TRBJ2-5; perhaps D is TRBD1 or TRBD2 (5 bases each). Germline V gene sequence: CDR1 SGHTA, CDR2 FQGTGA. V lost 3 bases and J 5 bases, leaving 16 bases between the germline ends. This CDR3 region has 15 residues.

This clonotype showed up many times. This chain joins TRBV7-3 and TRBJ1-2, with 9 bases fitting TRBD1. V shed 5 bases and J 8 bases; nucleotides not matched to a gene: 6. This CDR3 spans 13 amino acids. The germline CDR1 and CDR2 sequences are SGHTA and FQGTGA. The CDR3 sequence: CASSPGTGKGYTF. The CDR3 bases are TGTGCCAGCAGCCCCGGGACAGGGAAGGGCTACACCTTC. Full variable domain (missing parts from reference TRBV7-3 and TRBJ1-2): GAGVSQTPSNKVTEKGKYVELRCDPISGHTALYWYRQSLGQGPEFLIYFQGTGAADDSGLPNDRFFAVRPEGSVSTLKIQRTERGDSAVYLCASSPGTGKGYTFGSGTRLTVV.

A few counts support this clonotype. This chain joins TRBV20-1 and TRBJ1-1; unclear D gene. Trimming stripped 0 bases from V and 6 bases from J, with 8 bases between. The CDR3 consists of 12 residues. CDR1 DFQATT and CDR2 SNEGSKA come from the germline V gene (reference sequence). CDR3 sequence reads: CSAREIQPEAFF. The DNA of the CDR3 is TGCAGTGCTAGAGAGATTCAACCTGAAGCTTTCTTT.

The chain is built from TRBV13 and TRBJ2-7; D is unclear. Looked up from germline, CDR1 is PRHDT and CDR2 is FYEKMQ (reference sequence). Trimming left V 5 bases short and J 1 base short, with 12 bases between. The CDR3 sequence is 14 residues long. The CDR3 spells CASSPHDQSYEQYF. The CDR3 DNA sequence: TGTGCCAGCAGCCCCCATGACCAATCCTACGAGCAGTACTTC.

The table lists this clonotype with a few counts. The V call is TRBV12-3 or TRBV12-4, the J call TRBJ1-1; possibly TRBD1 for D (5 bases). Between the trimmed V and J ends, which lost 6 bases and 4 bases, there was a span of 21 bases. This CDR3 region has 16 residues. CDR3 loop: CASRSTHRFRGTEAFF. The CDR3 DNA reads as TGTGCCAGCAGGTCAACTCACAGGTTTCGGGGCACTGAAGCTTTCTTT.

The rearrangement uses TRBV2 and TRBJ1-2; 8 bases map to TRBD1. Germline loops: CDR1 SNHLY, CDR2 FYNNEI. The CDR3 loop spans 18 amino acids. The ends lost 11 bases at V and 5 bases at J; junction bases unmatched: 25. In nucleotides, the CDR3 is TGTGCCGGCGGAGCGGGCGGGGCTGCCGGGACAGGCCGGTATGGCTACACCTTC. This codes for CAGGAGGAAGTGRYGYTF.

This clonotype was recorded many times. V usage is TRBV24-1 and J usage is TRBJ2-2; D gene unclear. The CDR3 covers 14 residues. Germline loops: CDR1 KGHDR, CDR2 SFDVKD. The V gene lost 4 bases and the J gene lost 1 base, with 6 bases spanning the gap. In DNA, the CDR3 is TGTGCCACCAGTGAGAGACGGAACACCGGGGAGCTGTTTTTT. As protein: CATSERRNTGELFF.

This sequence joins TRBV2 and TRBJ1-6; D is possibly TRBD1 (5 bases). The CDR3 is 13 residues long. Germline values: CDR1 SNHLY, CDR2 FYNNEI. The germline V and J ends were trimmed by 8 bases and 5 bases, with 10 bases remaining between them. CDR3 in DNA: TGTGCCAGCGGGGCAGTCCATAATTCACCCCTCCACTTT. This gives the protein CASGAVHNSPLHF.

There are a few counts of this clonotype. The CDR3 bases are TGCGCCAGCAGCCCGGGACAGGGTATCGGCACTGAAGCTTTCTTT. Its translation: CASSPGQGIGTEAFF. This chain uses TRBV5-1 with TRBJ1-1; 9 nucleotides align to TRBD1. Per the germline V gene, CDR1 is SGHRS and CDR2 is YFSETQ. Trimming cost V 4 bases and J 4 bases; bases outside gene matches: 8. CDR3 length: 15 residues.

The V call is TRBV5-6, the J call TRBJ2-6; no firm D call. V dropped 0 bases and J dropped 9 bases, with 7 bases sitting between them. Germline V gives CDR1 SGHDT, CDR2 YYEEEE. The CDR3 runs 13 residues. CDR3 protein: CASSLVQDNVLTF. CDR3 DNA: TGTGCCAGCAGCTTGGTCCAGGACAACGTCCTGACTTTC.